The following is a T cell receptor (beta chain) sequence with its context. Its target antigen remains unknown. Base qualities are not recorded, but no much larger clone differs from it by a single base. The immunoSEQ Assay, a bias-controlled multiplex PCR, was used to amplify TCRbeta CDR3 regions from genomic DNA. Per the authors' processing: Within the assay, amplification of reference gene primers was used to estimate how many nucleated cells each sample contained. To quantify the absolute abundance of each unique TCRbeta CDR3 rearrangement, sequence reads were collapsed and filtered. For each sample, productive Simpson clonality was calculated by taking the square root of Simpson's diversity index across productive rearrangements. Drawn from immuneACCESS, this table holds only the in-frame rearrangements with V and J called that TCRdb kept. Clones are partly lost; checked studies trace under half to an unresolved V gene and leave the rest unexplained. V, J and clone size are those of that table, while D and trimming were read from the DNA. The sample profile shows around 160,000 clones; approximately 79% of them were found once. 15% to 20% of the sample belongs to the ten largest clones.

The sample originates from a study of blood T cell repertoires in COVID-19 (dated by TCRdb to the early 2020s). About the investigation overall: Samples covering the acute and convalescent phases of COVID-19 were provided by collaborators in the United States, Italy and Spain. The prospective study material was composed of cDNA or gDNA derived from T cells, B-cell-depleted T cells, or PBMCs. Deeply sampled blood TCRbeta repertoires from subjects exposed to, actively infected with, or recovered from COVID-19 were included in the dataset. The repertoires were made available in a free public database intended to serve as a resource for research on the immune response to SARS-CoV-2. The samples were drawn from two sources: the first 160 participants of the ongoing ImmuneRACE study, and 950 to 1,500 subjects contributed by 6 global collaborators. Nearly every sample came with metadata listing a de-identified subject ID, COVID-19 status, age in years and sex. HLA class I and class II types, where available, came from metadata supplied by the sample provider rather than from assay-based typing. The paper's findings and limits, for the study overall: The quantity of clinical and demographic metadata differed by source and by participant and was supplied without curation.

Collaborating institutions collected whole blood in K2EDTA tubes following their own protocols. For TCRbeta analysis, collaborator samples were shipped as frozen whole blood, as isolated PBMCs, or as DNA extracted from either sample type. The CDR3 measures 16 amino acids from cysteine to phenylalanine. CDR3 DNA only is kept here, 48 bases in frame from base 1. Looking up the germline V gene yields CDR1 SGHTA and CDR2 FQGNSA. Trimming leaves V shorter by 6 bases and J shorter by 0 bases, with the junction holding 8 bases beyond the gene matches. The sequence came from a woman of 80 years or more with acute or convalescent COVID-19. The rearranged segments are TRBV7-2 and TRBJ2-1; a stretch of 7 junction bases matches TRBD1. Sequencing used peripheral blood. The sequenced DNA is TGTGCCAGCAGTCACCAACAGGGGCTCTCCTACAATGAGCAGTTCTTC. It encodes CASSHQQGLSYNEQFF.